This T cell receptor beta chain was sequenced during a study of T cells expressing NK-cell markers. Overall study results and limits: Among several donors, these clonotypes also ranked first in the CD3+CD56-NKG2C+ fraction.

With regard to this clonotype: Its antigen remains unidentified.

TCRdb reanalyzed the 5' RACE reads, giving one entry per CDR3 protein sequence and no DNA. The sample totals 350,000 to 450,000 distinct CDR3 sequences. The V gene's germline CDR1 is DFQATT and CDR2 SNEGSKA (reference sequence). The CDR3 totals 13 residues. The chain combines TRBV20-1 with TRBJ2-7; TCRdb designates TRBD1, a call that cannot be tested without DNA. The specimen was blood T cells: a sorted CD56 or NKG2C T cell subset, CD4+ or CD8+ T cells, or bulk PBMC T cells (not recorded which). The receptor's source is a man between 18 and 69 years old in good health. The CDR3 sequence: CSASRQRPYEQYF.